These 9 T cell receptor beta chains were all obtained from the same sample, sequenced in a study of cytomegalovirus exposure and HLA in healthy donors. PCR used 60 Vbeta primers and 13 Jbeta primers. TCRdb's table, derived via immunoSEQ multiplex PCR, lists solely in-frame clones and lacks some. The data contain 45,000 to 65,000 clones, around 77% of them singletons. The sequenced sample was PBMCs. These receptors all stem from a middle-aged woman in good health and CMV-seropositive.

The gene calls are TRBV2 and TRBJ2-3, with 7 positions matching TRBD2. V lost 5 bases and J lost 6; bases outside the gene matches: 14. The CDR3 loop spans 16 amino acids. CDR1 is SNHLY, CDR2 FYNNEI, per germline. CDR3 sequence: CASSSVIAGAMDTQYF. The CDR3 DNA follows: TGTGCCAGCAGTTCCGTGATAGCGGGTGCTATGGATACGCAGTATTTT.

The rearrangement links TRBV5-1 to TRBJ2-3, with 15 nucleotides matching TRBD2. The germline V gene has CDR1 SGHRS and CDR2 YFSETQ. V was pared by 4 bases and J by 6 bases, with 6 bases of the junction left unmatched. This CDR3 region has 16 residues. The CDR3 nucleotides are TGCGCCAGCAGCACGACCGGACTAGCGGGGGGGGATACGCAGTATTTT. Residues: CASSTTGLAGGDTQYF.

The CDR3 here is CASSRGASTDTQYF. DNA of the CDR3: TGTGCCAGTAGTCGGGGGGCAAGCACAGATACGCAGTATTTT. The V gene is TRBV19, the J gene TRBJ2-3, with TRBD2 as a possible D gene (7 bases). This CDR3 comprises 14 residues. V lost 5 bases and J 0 bases, leaving 9 bases between the germline ends. Germline-derived CDR1 and CDR2 are LNHDA and SQIVND (reference sequence).

This clone occurred a few times. The genes are TRBV10-3 and TRBJ2-3; D is uncertain. The CDR3 consists of 14 residues. Trimming removed 3 bases at V and 3 bases at J, with 10 bases between. Germline V gives CDR1 ENHRY, CDR2 SYGVKD. The CDR3: CAISEGKQTDTQYF. The CDR3 coding sequence is TGTGCCATCAGTGAAGGAAAACAGACAGATACGCAGTATTTT.

J is TRBJ2-7 and V is TRBV5-4, with 7 bases aligning to TRBD1. The germline gives CDR1 SGHNT, CDR2 YYREEE (reference sequence). The CDR3 loop spans 16 amino acids. V shed 0 bases, J shed 0 bases, and the junction held 6 bases outside the gene matches. For the CDR3, the DNA is TGTGCCAGCAGCTTGGGGAGAGGGGGCGACTCCTACGAGCAGTACTTC. Its protein product is CASSLGRGGDSYEQYF.

The V gene is TRBV7-3, the J gene TRBJ2-3; 8 positions match TRBD2. This CDR3 spans 15 amino acids. Germline lookup yields CDR1 SGHTA and CDR2 FQGTGA. The J segment lost 2 bases and the V segment lost 4 bases, leaving 5 bases of the junction unmatched. The CDR3 sequence: CASSSRGGDTDTQYF. The CDR3 coding sequence is TGTGCCAGCAGCTCACGGGGGGGGGACACAGATACGCAGTATTTT.

CDR3 bases: TGTGCCAGCAGTCCAGGGGGCCAACGTAACTATGGCTACACCTTC. It is translated as CASSPGGQRNYGYTF. This rearrangement joins TRBV6-4 to TRBJ1-2; 8 bases fit TRBD1. The CDR3 consists of 15 residues. Germline CDR1 and CDR2: MRHNA and SNTAGT. V shed 5 bases and J 1 base; nucleotides not matched to a gene: 6.

A remark on this clone: The sample holds other DNA sequences that translate to the same CDR3. V is TRBV7-9 and J is TRBJ1-1; TRBD1 might be the D (6 bases). The CDR3 loop spans 13 amino acids. V lost 1 base and J lost 4, with 7 bases in between. Germline V gene lookup returns CDR1 SEHNR and CDR2 FQNEAQ (reference sequence). This CDR3 is CASSLGGGTEAFF. Here the CDR3 DNA reads TGTGCCAGCAGCTTAGGAGGGGGCACTGAAGCTTTCTTT.

This chain joins TRBV30 and TRBJ2-5, with 10 bases lining up with TRBD1. Trimming cost V 1 base and J 1 base; bases outside gene matches: 3. The CDR3 has 15 amino acids. Germline V CDR1 and CDR2: GTSNPN, SVGIG (reference sequence). The CDR3 sequence is CAWSEGTGVQETQYF. The CDR3 DNA reads TGTGCCTGGAGTGAGGGGACAGGGGTCCAAGAGACCCAGTACTTC.